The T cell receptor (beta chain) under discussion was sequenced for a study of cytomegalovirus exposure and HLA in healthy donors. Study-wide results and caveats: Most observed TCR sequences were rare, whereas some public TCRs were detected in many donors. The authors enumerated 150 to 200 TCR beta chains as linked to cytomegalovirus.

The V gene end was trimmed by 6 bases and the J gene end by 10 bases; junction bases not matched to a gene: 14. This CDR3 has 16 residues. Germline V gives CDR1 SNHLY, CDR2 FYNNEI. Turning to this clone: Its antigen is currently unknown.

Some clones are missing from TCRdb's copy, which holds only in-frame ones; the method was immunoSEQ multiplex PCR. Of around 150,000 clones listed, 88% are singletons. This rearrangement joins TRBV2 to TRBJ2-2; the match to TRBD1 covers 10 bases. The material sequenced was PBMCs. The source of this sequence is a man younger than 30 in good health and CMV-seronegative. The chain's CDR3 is CASRATGGYRRVELFF. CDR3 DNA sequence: TGTGCCAGCAGGGCGACAGGGGGCTATCGACGGGTGGAGCTGTTTTTT. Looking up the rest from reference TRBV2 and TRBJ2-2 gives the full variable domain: EPEVTQTPSHQVTQMGQEVILRCVPISNHLYFYWYRQILGQKVEFLVSFYNNEISEKSEIFDDQFSVERPDGSNFTLKIRSTKLEDSAMYFCASRATGGYRRVELFFGEGSRLTVL.